This T cell receptor (beta chain) was identified in a study of post-analysis software for immune sequencing data. Background on the study: The disease courses spanned relapsing-remitting, secondary progressive and progressive-relapsing forms of multiple sclerosis.

The study, taken as a whole, reports: When compared against controls, multiple sclerosis patients showed significantly lower normalized Chao1 diversity. By F measure, strong co-clustering occurred among samples prepared in the same batch. Patients had higher frequencies than controls of about five TRBV segments, including TRBV5-6, TRBV5-1 and TRBV20-1.

CDR1 DFQATT and CDR2 SNEGSKA come from the germline V gene (reference sequence). The CDR3 contains 13 residues. V shed 6 bases, J shed 2 bases, and the junction held 7 bases outside the gene matches. Notes on this clonotype: Antigen unknown.

Unique-molecular-identifier-tagged TCR beta cDNA libraries were used. Input amounts of roughly 1 to 10 million T cells were used. These gave around 500,000 cDNA molecules, so each molecule approximated one T cell. MiXCR was run by TCRdb on the PCR reads, yielding one entry per CDR3 protein. The profile shows about 460,000 distinct CDR3 sequences, roughly 45% of them singletons. The chain links TRBV20-1 to TRBJ2-7, with 7 bases identical to TRBD1. This TCR came from a girl aged 10 to 17 with multiple sclerosis. The sequenced sample was blood. For the CDR3, the DNA is TGCAGTGCGCGAAAGGGACAGACCTACGAGCAGTACTTC. Protein sequence: CSARKGQTYEQYF.